One and the same sample provided the 8 T cell receptor beta chains below, sequenced in a study of CD8 T cells in ankylosing spondylitis. One entry per CDR3 protein, called by TCRdb with MiXCR from the 5' RACE reads. The table has roughly 240,000 distinct CDR3 sequences, 32% seen once. The sequenced sample was blood, either unsorted or a sorted T cell fraction (not recorded which). The receptors originated from a male donor with ankylosing spondylitis or in good health (not recorded which).

The chain uses TRBV6-1 and TRBJ1-5; the D is unclear. CDR1 and CDR2 (germline): MNHNS, SASEGT. V was shortened by 6 bases and J by 4 bases, with 10 bases between the two germline ends. The CDR3 has 13 amino acids. DNA for the CDR3: TGTGCCAGCAGGGACCGCCAGAATCAGCCCCAGCATTTT. This codes for CASRDRQNQPQHF.

At least ten counts were recorded for this clonotype. V and J are TRBV29-1 and TRBJ2-7; TRBD1 matches at 9 bases. V trimming: 3 bases; J trimming: 4 bases; junction bases outside the gene matches: 7. The CDR3 extends over 14 amino acids. The germline V gene has CDR1 SQVTM and CDR2 ANQGSEA. CDR3 DNA: TGCAGCGTTGATACGGACAGGGGTATGTACGAGCAGTACTTC. Encoded protein: CSVDTDRGMYEQYF.

V is TRBV29-1 and J is TRBJ2-7; possible D gene TRBD1, 6 bases. V lost 0 bases, J lost 1 base, and 16 bases lay in between. CDR1 SQVTM and CDR2 ANQGSEA come from the germline V gene. This CDR3 contains 16 residues. The chain's CDR3 is CSVEDRVQGTSYEQYF. CDR3 DNA sequence: TGCAGCGTTGAAGATCGTGTACAGGGAACATCCTACGAGCAGTACTTC.

This clonotype was found a few times. This chain joins TRBV24-1 and TRBJ2-3, with unresolved D. The CDR3 has 11 residues. V was shortened by 3 bases and J by 9 bases, with 6 bases between the two germline ends. The germline V gene has CDR1 KGHDR and CDR2 SFDVKD. This CDR3 is CATSDVDTQYF. CDR3 nucleotides: TGTGCCACCAGTGATGTCGACACGCAGTATTTT.

This clonotype was seen only a few times. This chain uses TRBV20-1 with TRBJ2-7; TRBD2 might be the D (6 bases). Germline V CDR1 and CDR2: DFQATT, SNEGSKA (reference sequence). The CDR3 runs to 14 residues. V lost 5 bases and J 8 bases, leaving 22 bases between the germline ends. The CDR3 DNA sequence: TGCAGTGCTGGGGACGGGAGAAGTCTAATCAAGCAGTACTTC. Its protein is CSAGDGRSLIKQYF.

This chain connects TRBV12-3 or TRBV12-4 to TRBJ1-5; possible D gene TRBD1, 5 bases. This CDR3 comprises 16 residues. V was cut by 9 bases and J by 0 bases, with 18 bases left in between. CDR3 sequence (DNA): TGTGCCAGGAACCCTAGAGGGACTCATAGCAATCAGCCCCAGCATTTT. Protein: CARNPRGTHSNQPQHF.

This clonotype was detected only a few times. This rearrangement joins TRBV5-5 to TRBJ2-1; no clear D. Trimming cost V 4 bases and J 4 bases, with 15 bases left between them. The CDR3 covers 15 residues. Germline assignment: CDR1 SGHKS and CDR2 YYEKEE (reference sequence). DNA for the CDR3: TGTGCCAGCAGCATTCTGGGGTCGCGGTACAATGAGCAGTTCTTC. This gives the protein CASSILGSRYNEQFF.

This rearrangement joins TRBV20-1 to TRBJ2-7; TRBD1 aligns across 11 bases. The V gene end was trimmed by 6 bases and the J gene end by 8 bases; junction bases not matched to a gene: 9. Germline CDR1 DFQATT, CDR2 SNEGSKA (reference sequence). This CDR3 spans 13 amino acids. DNA of the CDR3: TGCAGTGCCCCGGGACAGGGGGGCAAGAAGCAGTACTTC. Amino acids: CSAPGQGGKKQYF.